This T cell receptor beta chain is from a study of T cells in Graves' hyperthyroidism and ophthalmopathy. Background on the study: At initial diagnosis, before any treatment had begun, peripheral blood was obtained.

V lost 0 bases, J lost 2 bases, and 11 bases lay in between. Germline lookup yields CDR1 SGHDN and CDR2 FVKESK. There are 15 residues in the CDR3. Hyperthyroidism, newly diagnosed and lasting under 2 months, affected patients aged 18 to 65. Together with thyroid ultrasound, orbital computed tomography, serum thyroxine and TRAb, clinical symptoms were used for diagnoses. Extraction of PBMCs used roughly 9.4 ml of fresh peripheral blood. The CDR3 regions of TCR beta were amplified from RNA transcripts. With the HTBI primer set, the TCR CDR3 went through a first round of RT-PCR. Using its own MiXCR run on the multiplex PCR reads, TCRdb lists one record per CDR3 protein. The table has a few hundred thousand distinct CDR3 sequences, around 14% seen once; the top ten hold 9.2%. This clonotype has just a few counts.

The chain is built from TRBV14 and TRBJ2-7; the D gene is possibly TRBD1 (6 bases). Sequencing input: blood. This sequence was found in a woman aged 18-29 years with Graves' hyperthyroidism. The CDR3 reads CASSQEWGPPYEQYF. CDR3 coding DNA: TGTGCCAGCAGCCAAGAGTGGGGGCCACCCTACGAGCAGTACTTC. The entire variable domain, with the rest obtained from reference TRBV14 and TRBJ2-7, is as follows: EAGVTQFPSHSVIEKGQTVTLRCDPISGHDNLYWYRRVMGKEIKFLLHFVKESKQDESGMPNNRFLAERTGGTYSTLKVQPAELEDSGVYFCASSQEWGPPYEQYFGPGTRLTVT.